This TCR beta chain comes out of a study of quantifying T cell responses using KT2 cells. Study information: RNA was reverse transcribed with TCR alpha and beta constant-region primers.

Of note for this clonotype: Its specificity is not known.

The sample is PBMC spiked with counted cells of clone KT2. A range of KT2-to-PBMC ratios was made using fixed PBMC numbers. Study conclusions and caveats: KT2 sequences were detected down to about one KT2 cell per 100,000 PBMC.

The ends were cut back, 5 bases at V and 0 bases at J, with 10 bases in the middle. The CDR3 runs 15 residues. Each cDNA got a UMI-containing oligo ligated at its 3' end. First-round PCR used about 4 cycles and beta primers RC1.1 and RC1.2 covering TRBC1 and TRBC2. From the second PCR onward, TCR alpha and beta chains were processed separately. TCRdb reprocessed the UMI-ligation and nested PCR reads with MiXCR, giving one entry per CDR3 protein. The profile shows tens of thousands of distinct CDR3 sequences, about 12% of them singletons. The sequence was collected from a human donor. Sequences were obtained from PBMCs spiked with cells of the T cell clone KT2. The J gene is TRBJ1-4, the V gene TRBV12-3 or TRBV12-4, with D perhaps TRBD1 (5 bases). CDR3 region: CASSRDGATNEKLFF. The CDR3 bases are TGTGCCAGCAGTCGGGACGGCGCAACTAATGAAAAACTGTTTTTT.